The 8 T cell receptor beta chains reported below all come from one sample, sequenced in a study of CD8+CD57+ T cells in acquired aplastic anemia. Genomic DNA served as template for TCR beta VDJ and CDR3 profiling. In TCRdb, the reads were re-called with MiXCR into one record per CDR3 protein. There are fewer than 250,000 distinct CDR3 sequences in the sample; about 53% occur only once, and about a sixth lies in the top ten. Sample: sorted CD4+, CD8+, or CD8+CD57+ T cells (not recorded which) from PBMCs. The receptors were gathered from a human donor in good health, serving as a control.

The rearrangement links TRBV2 to TRBJ2-7; TRBD2 aligns across 9 bases. CDR1 is SNHLY, CDR2 FYNNEI, per germline. The CDR3 has 15 residues. V shed 6 bases and J 0 bases; nucleotides not matched to a gene: 6. CDR3 sequence: CASRFGLAISYEQYF. DNA for the CDR3: TGTGCCAGCAGATTTGGACTAGCGATCTCCTACGAGCAGTACTTC.

V gene TRBV6-5 combines with J gene TRBJ1-5, with D maybe TRBD1 (5 bases). The length of the CDR3 is 12 residues. The ends were cut back, 8 bases at V and 14 bases at J, with 19 bases in the middle. From germline, CDR1 is MNHEY and CDR2 SVGAGI. This CDR3 reads CASERGGTYEHF. CDR3 sequence (DNA): TGTGCCAGCGAGCGGGGGGGAACCTACGAGCATTTT.

The gene calls are TRBV7-2 and TRBJ2-5; 8 positions agree with TRBD1. V lost 1 base and J lost 5; bases outside the gene matches: 6. The CDR3 consists of 15 residues. Looked up from germline, CDR1 is SGHTA and CDR2 is FQGNSA. CDR3 amino acids: CASSLGQGTGETQYF. CDR3 nucleotides: TGTGCCAGCAGCTTAGGACAGGGGACGGGGGAGACCCAGTACTTC. Using reference TRBV7-2 and TRBJ2-5 for the parts outside the CDR3, the full variable domain is GAGVSQSPSNKVTEKGKDVELRCDPISGHTALYWYRQSLGQGLEFLIYFQGNSAPDKSGLPSDRFSAERTGGSVSTLTIQRTQQEDSAVYLCASSLGQGTGETQYFGPGTRLLVL.

This clonotype was counted ten times or more. The chain joins TRBV28 to TRBJ1-1; unclear D gene. In germline, CDR1 is MDHEN, CDR2 SYDVKM. Trimming left V 6 bases short and J 4 bases short, with 9 bases between. The CDR3 sequence is 12 residues long. This CDR3 reads CASSYGLTEAFF. The CDR3 DNA reads as TGTGCCAGCAGCTATGGACTCACTGAAGCTTTCTTT. The full variable domain, in which reference TRBV28 and TRBJ1-1 provide the parts outside the CDR3, is DVKVTQSSRYLVKRTGEKVFLECVQDMDHENMFWYRQDPGLGLRLIYFSYDVKMKEKGDIPEGYSVSREKKERFSLILESASTNQTSMYLCASSYGLTEAFFGQGTRLTVV.

This clonotype was seen repeatedly, ten times or more. The chain links TRBV7-3 to TRBJ2-5, with 11 bases identical to TRBD2. The CDR3 spans 17 residues. Per the germline V gene, CDR1 is SGHTA and CDR2 is FQGTGA. V was pared by 2 bases and J by 2 bases, with 7 bases of the junction left unmatched. CDR3 protein: CASSLSRLAGLQETQYF. As DNA, the CDR3 is TGTGCCAGCAGCTTATCCCGACTAGCGGGACTACAAGAGACCCAGTACTTC.

This clonotype was recorded many times. The V call is TRBV27, the J call TRBJ1-2; D gene uncertain. This CDR3 region has 13 residues. With 3 bases removed from V and 4 bases from J, the gap between germline ends came to 9 bases. Germline lookup yields CDR1 MNHEY and CDR2 SMNVEV (reference sequence). DNA of the CDR3: TGTGCCAGCAGTTTCTCACAGTCCTATGGCTACACCTTC. This gives the protein CASSFSQSYGYTF.

The chain employs TRBV10-3 and TRBJ2-3, with 10 bases aligning to TRBD2. Germline V lookup: CDR1 ENHRY, CDR2 SYGVKD. CDR3 length: 16 residues. Trimming removed 7 bases from V and 1 base from J; junction bases left unmatched: 8. The CDR3 DNA sequence: TGTGCCATCACCTTAACCAGCGGGGGGGGCACAGATACGCAGTATTTT. Translating it yields CAITLTSGGGTDTQYF.

The chain has TRBV29-1 and TRBJ1-5, with D possibly matching TRBD1 (5 bases). V shed 6 bases and J shed 2 bases, with 11 bases lying between them. Germline CDR1 reads SQVTM; CDR2 reads ANQGSEA. CDR3 length: 13 amino acids. The CDR3 nucleotides are TGCAGCGTAGAGGAAGGGGGCAATCAGCCCCAGCATTTT. It codes for CSVEEGGNQPQHF.